This T cell receptor (beta chain) was recorded in a study of shared clonotypes between healthy human individuals. The data were produced by immunoSEQ multiplex PCR, yet TCRdb's version contains in-frame clones alone and is incomplete. This table holds 950,000 to 1,300,000 clones, about 75% found once. The CDR3 totals 13 residues. Per the germline V gene, CDR1 is MDHEN and CDR2 is SYDVKM. Trimming shortened V by 5 bases and J by 4 bases, and 12 bases separated the two germline ends. Only Caucasian adults living in Nashville, Tennessee made up the donor group. This clone occurred many times. Sequences were obtained from memory CD4+ T cells sorted from blood. Subset reported: CD45RA-negative fraction. The receptor was derived from a man aged 18 to 29 in good health. The chain links TRBV28 to TRBJ2-7, with D perhaps given as TRBD1 or TRBD2 (5 bases each). CDR3: CASSTGTVYEQYF. Written as DNA, the CDR3 is TGTGCCAGCAGTACCGGGACCGTATACGAGCAGTACTTC.